Each of the 27 T cell receptor beta chains below was sequenced from the same sample in a study of identical twins. TCRdb re-called the 5' RACE reads through MiXCR, storing one row per CDR3 protein. The table has some 440,000 distinct CDR3 sequences, less than 25% seen once. Another study also made use of these data, one on T cells expressing NK-cell markers.

The source material was CD4+ T cells sorted from blood. Receptors originate from a woman aged 18-29 years in good health.

V usage is TRBV11-2 and J usage is TRBJ2-1, with 7 positions matching TRBD2. The CDR3 is made up of 18 amino acids. CDR1 is SGHAT and CDR2 is FQNNGV in the germline V gene. Losses at the gene ends were 1 base for V and 6 bases for J; bases not matched to a gene: 15. CDR3 protein: CASSLVGGSGSGFNEQFF. The CDR3 nucleotides read TGTGCCAGCAGCTTAGTTGGGGGGTCGGGTAGCGGGTTCAATGAGCAGTTCTTC.

The chain links TRBV12-3 or TRBV12-4 to TRBJ2-2, with 7 bases aligning to TRBD1. Trimming took 5 bases from V and 7 from J; bases not matched to a gene: 10. This CDR3 has 15 amino acids. The CDR3 DNA reads as TGTGCCAGCAGTATAAGACAGGGTTGGGGCGGGGAGCTGTTTTTT. Its translation: CASSIRQGWGGELFF.

CDR3 region: CASSSTGVPTEAFF. CDR3 in DNA: TGTGCCAGCAGTTCCACAGGGGTACCCACTGAAGCTTTCTTT. The V and J genes are TRBV6-2 or TRBV6-3 and TRBJ1-1, with TRBD1 identical over 7 bases. This CDR3 is 14 amino acids long. V shed 4 bases and J 4 bases; nucleotides not matched to a gene: 6. The germline V gene encodes CDR1 MNHEY and CDR2 SVGEGT.

The chain combines TRBV5-1 with TRBJ2-2, with a possible D match to TRBD1 (6 bases). This CDR3 spans 15 amino acids. Trimming removed 0 bases from V and 5 bases from J, with 11 bases in between. In germline, CDR1 is SGHRS, CDR2 YFSETQ. CDR3 DNA: TGCGCCAGCAGCTTGGGGACAGTGGGGACCGGGGAGCTGTTTTTT. Protein product: CASSLGTVGTGELFF.

In this sample, this clonotype turned up many times. The chain joins TRBV10-3 to TRBJ2-3; no clear D gene. The CDR3 sequence is 12 residues long. Germline V CDR1 and CDR2: ENHRY, SYGVKD. V lost 4 bases to trimming and J lost 0 bases, with 2 bases between them. The DNA of the CDR3 is TGTGCCATCAGTGGGAGCACAGATACGCAGTATTTT. This sequence encodes CAISGSTDTQYF.

The chain combines TRBV14 with TRBJ2-5; D might be TRBD1 (6 bases). Trimming left V 4 bases short and J 1 base short, with 13 bases between. Germline CDR1 SGHDN, CDR2 FVKESK. The CDR3 spans 15 residues. The CDR3 spells CASSPSGTLQETQYF. The CDR3 DNA sequence: TGTGCCAGCAGCCCATCCGGGACACTCCAAGAGACCCAGTACTTC.

V is TRBV20-1 and J is TRBJ2-3, with D unresolved. Trimming pared 0 bases from V and 2 bases from J, leaving 9 bases between. Germline V lookup: CDR1 DFQATT, CDR2 SNEGSKA (reference sequence). The CDR3 contains 14 residues. The CDR3 region is CSARDLASTDTQYF. The CDR3, as DNA: TGCAGTGCTAGAGATCTGGCCTCCACAGATACGCAGTATTTT.

This clonotype appeared many times. The V and J genes are TRBV20-1 and TRBJ1-2; 7 nucleotides agree with TRBD1. This CDR3 is 16 amino acids long. J lost 0 bases, V lost 5 bases, and 12 bases had no gene match. Germline V gives CDR1 DFQATT, CDR2 SNEGSKA (reference sequence). CDR3 bases: TGCAGTGCTTCCGGTTCCCGACAGGGACCTAACTATGGCTACACCTTC. Translation gives CSASGSRQGPNYGYTF.

This clonotype was observed a handful of times. The chain has TRBV20-1 and TRBJ1-2; 7 bases are shared with TRBD1. Trimming removed 1 base from V and 7 bases from J; junction bases left unmatched: 6. The germline gives CDR1 DFQATT, CDR2 SNEGSKA (reference sequence). The length of the CDR3 is 13 residues. DNA of the CDR3: TGCAGTGCTAGAGGGCAGGGGGTCGGTGGCTACACCTTC. Protein sequence: CSARGQGVGGYTF.

This clonotype occurred a few times. V and J are TRBV4-2 and TRBJ2-1, with 11 positions matching TRBD1. Germline values: CDR1 LGHNA, CDR2 YNFKEQ. CDR3 size: 15 residues. The V gene end was trimmed by 7 bases and the J gene end by 5 bases; junction bases not matched to a gene: 7. Here the CDR3 DNA reads TGTGCCAGCAACCCTGCGGGACAGGGGGACAATGAGCAGTTCTTC. Its protein is CASNPAGQGDNEQFF.

This clonotype has ten or more counts. The CDR3 DNA reads TGCAGCGTTGTTGGGGGCGATGCTGGGGCCAACGTCCTGACTTTC. Translated, it gives CSVVGGDAGANVLTF. The genes are TRBV29-1 and TRBJ2-6; tentative D call: TRBD1 (6 bases). Germline V lookup: CDR1 SQVTM, CDR2 ANQGSEA. The CDR3 covers 15 residues. Trimming removed 4 bases at V and 2 bases at J, with 12 bases between.

The chain employs TRBV5-1 and TRBJ2-1, with a weak D call TRBD1 (8 bases). This CDR3 is 14 amino acids long. Trimming removed 9 bases at V and 8 bases at J, with 21 bases between. Germline V gene sequence: CDR1 SGHRS, CDR2 YFSETQ. CDR3 sequence: CATAMGQAGDEQFF. The CDR3 DNA follows: TGCGCCACCGCCATGGGACAGGCGGGAGATGAGCAGTTCTTC.

This clonotype was recorded a few times. The chain couples TRBV20-1 to TRBJ1-1; D unclear. From germline, CDR1 is DFQATT and CDR2 SNEGSKA (reference sequence). Trimming left V 3 bases short and J 1 base short, with 6 bases between. This CDR3 has 12 residues. CDR3 region: CSARYGNTEAFF. The CDR3, as DNA: TGCAGTGCTAGGTATGGGAACACTGAAGCTTTCTTT.

The chain joins TRBV3-1 to TRBJ1-6; TRBD1 aligns across 7 bases. The V gene end was trimmed by 9 bases and the J gene end by 10 bases; junction bases not matched to a gene: 9. Germline V gene data show CDR1 as LGHDT and CDR2 as YNNKEL (reference sequence). The CDR3 covers 13 residues. The CDR3 region is CASQQGTRSPLHF. As DNA, the CDR3 is TGTGCCAGTCAACAGGGGACTAGGTCACCCCTCCACTTT.

This clonotype was recorded once. J is TRBJ2-7 and V is TRBV7-2; no clear D. Germline loops: CDR1 SGHTA, CDR2 FQGNSA. This CDR3 spans 16 amino acids. V was shortened by 2 bases and J by 0 bases, with 14 bases between the two germline ends. CDR3 loop: CASSLRPGFSSYEQYF. The CDR3 region has the DNA TGTGCCAGCAGCTTACGCCCGGGTTTCAGCTCCTACGAGCAGTACTTC.

A few counts support this clonotype. This chain links TRBV25-1 with TRBJ2-7; D gene uncertain. CDR1 and CDR2 (germline): MGHDK, SYGVNS. The CDR3 consists of 14 residues. V lost 10 bases and J 0 bases, leaving 16 bases between the germline ends. DNA of the CDR3: TGTGCCACAAACCCCCCGGGTCGCTCCTACGAGCAGTACTTC. Translation: CATNPPGRSYEQYF.

This clonotype was found a few times. The rearrangement links TRBV12-3 or TRBV12-4 to TRBJ2-1, with 11 bases that match TRBD2. Germline trimming cut 5 bases from V and 11 bases from J; bases unmatched to any gene: 14. The length of the CDR3 is 16 residues. The CDR3 nucleotides are TGTGCCAGCAGTGGGTTCACTAGCGGGGGTTCTGAAAAGCAGTTCTTC. Translation gives CASSGFTSGGSEKQFF.

J is TRBJ2-5 and V is TRBV7-2, with 14 bases identical to TRBD2. Germline CDR1 SGHTA, CDR2 FQGNSA. V lost 1 base to trimming and J lost 5 bases; unmatched junction nucleotides: 6. This CDR3 is built from 17 residues. The CDR3 spells CASSLGGLAGVGETQYF. The CDR3 nucleotides are TGTGCCAGCAGCTTAGGGGGACTAGCGGGGGTTGGGGAGACCCAGTACTTC.

In its sample, this clonotype was seen a few times. The J gene is TRBJ2-7, the V gene TRBV27; the match to TRBD1 covers 7 bases. Germline V gives CDR1 MNHEY, CDR2 SMNVEV (reference sequence). After removal of 4 bases from V and 1 base from J, the junction contained 10 bases not matched to a gene. The CDR3 is 16 residues long. Written as DNA, the CDR3 is TGTGCCAGCAGTTCGGCGTTGACAGGGAGATCCTACGAGCAGTACTTC. Translated, it gives CASSSALTGRSYEQYF.

The J gene is TRBJ1-2, the V gene TRBV5-1; D unclear. The germline V gene encodes CDR1 SGHRS and CDR2 YFSETQ. With 1 base removed from V and 5 bases from J, the gap between germline ends came to 9 bases. The CDR3 runs 13 residues. CDR3: CASSLSREYGYTF. The CDR3, as DNA: TGCGCCAGCAGCTTGTCCCGGGAGTATGGCTACACCTTC.

The chain has TRBV12-3 or TRBV12-4 and TRBJ2-1; D is ambiguous. The CDR3 is made up of 12 amino acids. Trimming left V 7 bases short and J 9 bases short, with 13 bases between. In nucleotides, the CDR3 is TGTGCCAGCACCCAACACCGAGGTGAGCAGTTCTTC. As protein: CASTQHRGEQFF.

The chain combines TRBV5-4 with TRBJ2-1; 11 bases align to TRBD2. Germline values: CDR1 SGHNT, CDR2 YYREEE (reference sequence). This CDR3 region has 15 residues. The V and J ends lost 3 bases and 6 bases, in that order; junction bases with no gene match: 5. The CDR3 DNA follows: TGTGCCAGCAGCTCCCGACTAGCGGGGCTCAATGAGCAGTTCTTC. Its protein product is CASSSRLAGLNEQFF.

The chain employs TRBV6-5 and TRBJ2-5; D is ambiguous. The germline V gene has CDR1 MNHEY and CDR2 SVGAGI. Deletions cut 0 bases from V and 0 bases from J, with 14 bases between. The CDR3 sequence is 17 residues long. The chain's CDR3 is CASSYSSVSPYQETQYF. In DNA, the CDR3 is TGTGCCAGCAGTTACTCGTCAGTCTCGCCGTACCAAGAGACCCAGTACTTC.

CDR3 coding DNA: TGTGCCAGCAGCCCCGGGACTAGCGGGAGAGAGACCCAGTACTTC. It is translated as CASSPGTSGRETQYF. This chain connects TRBV2 to TRBJ2-5; TRBD2 matches at 14 bases. This CDR3 contains 15 residues. The germline CDR1 and CDR2 sequences are SNHLY and FYNNEI. Trimming at V came to 6 bases and at J to 4 bases, leaving 4 bases not matched to a gene.

The genes are TRBV25-1 and TRBJ2-5, with 11 nucleotides matching TRBD2. The CDR3 runs to 17 residues. CDR1 and CDR2 (germline): MGHDK, SYGVNS. J gave up 5 bases and V 5 bases, and 13 bases lay outside the gene matches. CDR3 loop: CASSLSGGALSEETQYF. The CDR3 DNA follows: TGTGCCAGCAGTCTTAGCGGGGGGGCCCTCAGTGAGGAGACCCAGTACTTC.

This clonotype was counted a single time. This could be a read error, since a much larger clone is one nucleotide away. This chain uses TRBV3-1 with TRBJ1-6; D is uncertain. The V gene's germline CDR1 is LGHDT and CDR2 YNNKEL (reference sequence). The CDR3 spans 11 residues. The CDR3 sequence: CTSSQDWVLHF. In DNA form, the CDR3 reads TGTACCAGCAGCCAAGATTGGGTCCTCCACTTT. The whole variable domain, filled in from reference TRBV3-1 and TRBJ1-6, reads DTAVSQTPKYLVTQMGNDKSIKCEQNLGHDTMYWYKQDSKKFLKIMFSYNNKELIINETVPNRFSPKSPDKAHLNLHINSLELGDSAVYFCTSSQDWVLHFGNGTRLTVT.

The chain links TRBV12-3 or TRBV12-4 to TRBJ1-4; 7 nucleotides match TRBD1. The CDR3 is 14 amino acids. V gave up 7 bases and J gave up 7 bases; unmatched junction bases: 9. CDR3 nucleotides: TGTGCCAGCACCCCGACAGGGCGGGGTGAAAAACTGTTTTTT. It is translated as CASTPTGRGEKLFF.